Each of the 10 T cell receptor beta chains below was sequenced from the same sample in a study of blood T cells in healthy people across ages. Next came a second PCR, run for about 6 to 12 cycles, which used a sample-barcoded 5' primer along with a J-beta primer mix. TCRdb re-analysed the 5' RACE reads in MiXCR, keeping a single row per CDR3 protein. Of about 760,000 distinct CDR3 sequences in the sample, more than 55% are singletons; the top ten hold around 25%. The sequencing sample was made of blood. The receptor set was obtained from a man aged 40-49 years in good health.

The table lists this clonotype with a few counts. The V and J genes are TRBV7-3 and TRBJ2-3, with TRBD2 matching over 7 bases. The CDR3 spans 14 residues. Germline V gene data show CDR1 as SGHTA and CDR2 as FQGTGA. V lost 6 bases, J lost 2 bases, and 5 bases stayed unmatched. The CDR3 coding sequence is TGTGCCAGCAGGTCGCTAGCGGACACAGATACGCAGTATTTT. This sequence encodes CASRSLADTDTQYF. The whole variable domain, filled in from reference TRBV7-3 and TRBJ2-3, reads GAGVSQTPSNKVTEKGKYVELRCDPISGHTALYWYRQSLGQGPEFLIYFQGTGAADDSGLPNDRFFAVRPEGSVSTLKIQRTERGDSAVYLCASRSLADTDTQYFGPGTRLTVL.

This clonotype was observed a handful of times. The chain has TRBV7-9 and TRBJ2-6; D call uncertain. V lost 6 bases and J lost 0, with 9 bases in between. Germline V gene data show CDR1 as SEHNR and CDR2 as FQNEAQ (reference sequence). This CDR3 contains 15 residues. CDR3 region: CASRPPGSGANVLTF. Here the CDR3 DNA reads TGTGCCAGCAGACCCCCAGGCTCTGGGGCCAACGTCCTGACTTTC.

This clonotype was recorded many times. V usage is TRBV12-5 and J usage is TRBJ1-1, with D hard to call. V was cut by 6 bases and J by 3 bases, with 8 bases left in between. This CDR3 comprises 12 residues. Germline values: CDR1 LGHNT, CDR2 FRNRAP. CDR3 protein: CASGRRDTEAFF. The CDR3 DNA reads TGTGCTAGTGGACGGCGCGACACTGAAGCTTTCTTT.

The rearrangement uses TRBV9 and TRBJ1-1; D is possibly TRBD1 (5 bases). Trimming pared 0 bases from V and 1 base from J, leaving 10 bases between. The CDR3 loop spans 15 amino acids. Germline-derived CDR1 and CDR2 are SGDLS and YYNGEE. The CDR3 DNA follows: TGTGCCAGCAGCGTAGAAGCAGGGAAGAACACTGAAGCTTTCTTT. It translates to CASSVEAGKNTEAFF.

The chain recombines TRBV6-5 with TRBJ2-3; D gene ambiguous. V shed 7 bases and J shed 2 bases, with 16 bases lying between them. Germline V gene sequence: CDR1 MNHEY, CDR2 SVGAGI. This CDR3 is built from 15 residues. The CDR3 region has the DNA TGTGCCAGCAAAGACCCTAGAACCCCCACAGATACGCAGTATTTT. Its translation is CASKDPRTPTDTQYF.

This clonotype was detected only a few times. The chain's CDR3 is CASSLIEVTRSYNEQFF. The DNA for the CDR3 is TGTGCCAGCAGCTTAATCGAAGTAACTCGATCCTACAATGAGCAGTTCTTC. This chain joins TRBV7-2 and TRBJ2-1, with D unresolved. The CDR3 sequence is 17 residues long. V lost 2 bases and J 1 base, leaving 15 bases between the germline ends. The V gene's germline CDR1 is SGHTA and CDR2 FQGNSA.

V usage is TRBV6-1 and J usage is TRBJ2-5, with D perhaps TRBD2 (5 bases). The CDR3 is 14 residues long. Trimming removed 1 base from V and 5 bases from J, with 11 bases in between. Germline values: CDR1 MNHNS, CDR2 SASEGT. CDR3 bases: TGTGCCAGCAGTGAAGGTGGACTGCGGGAGACCCAGTACTTC. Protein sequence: CASSEGGLRETQYF.

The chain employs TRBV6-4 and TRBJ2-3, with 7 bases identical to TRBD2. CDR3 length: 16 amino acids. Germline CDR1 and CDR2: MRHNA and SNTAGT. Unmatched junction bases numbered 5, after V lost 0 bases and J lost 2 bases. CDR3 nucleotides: TGTGCCAGCAGTGACTCGATGGGGGGGGTCACAGATACGCAGTATTTT. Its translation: CASSDSMGGVTDTQYF.

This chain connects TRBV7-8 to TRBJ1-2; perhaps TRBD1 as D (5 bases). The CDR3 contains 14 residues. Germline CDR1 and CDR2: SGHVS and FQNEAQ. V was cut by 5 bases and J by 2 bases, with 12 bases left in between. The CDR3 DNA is TGTGCCAGCAGCGCGACAGATCCCAACTATGGCTACACCTTC. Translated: CASSATDPNYGYTF.

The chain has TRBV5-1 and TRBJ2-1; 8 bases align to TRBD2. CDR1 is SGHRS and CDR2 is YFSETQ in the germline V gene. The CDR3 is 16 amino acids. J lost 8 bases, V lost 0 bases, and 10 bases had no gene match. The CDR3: CASSLATGRGAYEQFF. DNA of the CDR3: TGCGCCAGCAGCTTGGCCACCGGGAGGGGAGCATATGAGCAGTTCTTC. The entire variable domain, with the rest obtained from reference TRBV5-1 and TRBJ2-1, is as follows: KAGVTQTPRYLIKTRGQQVTLSCSPISGHRSVSWYQQTPGQGLQFLFEYFSETQRNKGNFPGRFSGRQFSNSRSEMNVSTLELGDSALYLCASSLATGRGAYEQFFGPGTRLTVL.